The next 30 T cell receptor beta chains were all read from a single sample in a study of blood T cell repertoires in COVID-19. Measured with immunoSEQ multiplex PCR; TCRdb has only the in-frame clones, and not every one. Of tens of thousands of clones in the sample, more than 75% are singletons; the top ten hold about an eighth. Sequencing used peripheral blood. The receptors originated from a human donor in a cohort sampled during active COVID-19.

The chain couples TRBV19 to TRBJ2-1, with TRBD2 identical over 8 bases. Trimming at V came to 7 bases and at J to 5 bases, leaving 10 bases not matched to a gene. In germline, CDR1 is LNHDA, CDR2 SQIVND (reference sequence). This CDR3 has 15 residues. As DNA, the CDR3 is TGTGCCAGTACCACGGCGGGGGGACGGGACAATGAGCAGTTCTTC. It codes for CASTTAGGRDNEQFF.

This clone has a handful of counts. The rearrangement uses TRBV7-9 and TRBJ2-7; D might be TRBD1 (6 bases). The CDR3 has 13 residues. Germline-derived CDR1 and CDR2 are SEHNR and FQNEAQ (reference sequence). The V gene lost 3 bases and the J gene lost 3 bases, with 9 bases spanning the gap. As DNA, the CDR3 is TGTGCCAGCAGCTTGGCAGGGGTCTACGAGCAGTACGTC. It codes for CASSLAGVYEQYV.

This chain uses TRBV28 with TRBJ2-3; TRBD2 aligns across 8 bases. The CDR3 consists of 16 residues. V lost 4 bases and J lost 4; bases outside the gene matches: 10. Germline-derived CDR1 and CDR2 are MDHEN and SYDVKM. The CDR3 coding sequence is TGTGCCAGCAGTTCCGCAGGTAGCGGGGCGGCAGATACGCAGTATTTT. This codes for CASSSAGSGAADTQYF.

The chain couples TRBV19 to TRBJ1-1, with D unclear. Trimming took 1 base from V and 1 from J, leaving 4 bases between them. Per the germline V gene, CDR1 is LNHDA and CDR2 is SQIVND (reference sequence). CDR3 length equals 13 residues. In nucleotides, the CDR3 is TGTGCCAGTAGTATAGCCCAGAACACTGAAGCTTTCTTT. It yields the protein CASSIAQNTEAFF. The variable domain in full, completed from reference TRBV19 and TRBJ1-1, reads DGGITQSPKYLFRKEGQNVTLSCEQNLNHDAMYWYRQDPGQGLRLIYYSQIVNDFQKGDIAEGYSVSREKKESFPLTVTSAQKNPTAFYLCASSIAQNTEAFFGQGTRLTVV.

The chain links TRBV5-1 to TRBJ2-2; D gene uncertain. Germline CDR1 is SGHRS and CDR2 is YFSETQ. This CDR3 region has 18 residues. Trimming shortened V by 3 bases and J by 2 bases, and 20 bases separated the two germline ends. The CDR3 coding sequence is TGCGCCAGCAGCTCGAGGTCCCTAAGAATGCTCAACACCGGGGAGCTGTTTTTT. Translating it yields CASSSRSLRMLNTGELFF.

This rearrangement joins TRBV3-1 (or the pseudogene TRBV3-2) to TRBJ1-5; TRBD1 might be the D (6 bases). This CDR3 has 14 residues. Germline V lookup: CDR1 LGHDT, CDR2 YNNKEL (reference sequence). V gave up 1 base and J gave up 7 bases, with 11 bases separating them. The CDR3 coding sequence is TGTGCCAGCAGCCAAGCACAGGGTGGCCAGCCCCAGCATTTT. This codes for CASSQAQGGQPQHF.

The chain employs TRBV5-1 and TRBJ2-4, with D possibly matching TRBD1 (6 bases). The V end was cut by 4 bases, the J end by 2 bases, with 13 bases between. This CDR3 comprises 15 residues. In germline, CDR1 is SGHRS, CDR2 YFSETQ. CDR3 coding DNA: TGCGCCAGCAGCGCACCAGACAGGACCAAAAACATTCAGTACTTC. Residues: CASSAPDRTKNIQYF.

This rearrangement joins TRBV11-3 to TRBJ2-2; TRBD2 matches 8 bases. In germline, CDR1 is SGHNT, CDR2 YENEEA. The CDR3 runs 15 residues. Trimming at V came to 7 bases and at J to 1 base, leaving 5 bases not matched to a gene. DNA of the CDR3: TGTGCCAGCACCCCGGGGGGGTTGAACACCGGGGAGCTGTTTTTT. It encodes CASTPGGLNTGELFF.

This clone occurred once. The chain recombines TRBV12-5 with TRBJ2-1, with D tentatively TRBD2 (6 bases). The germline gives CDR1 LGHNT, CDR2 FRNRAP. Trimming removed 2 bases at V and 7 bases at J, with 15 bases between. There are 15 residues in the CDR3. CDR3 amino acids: CASGLFGPGVNEQFF. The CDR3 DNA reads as TGTGCTAGTGGTTTGTTTGGGCCGGGGGTAAATGAGCAGTTCTTC.

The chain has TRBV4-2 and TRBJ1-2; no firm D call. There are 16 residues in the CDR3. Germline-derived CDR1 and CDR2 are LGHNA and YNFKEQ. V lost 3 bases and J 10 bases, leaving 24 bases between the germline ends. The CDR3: CASSQERGPEMYHYTF. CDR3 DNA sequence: TGTGCCAGCAGCCAGGAGCGAGGCCCCGAGATGTATCACTACACCTTC.

The CDR3 here is CASNNRGSDTQYF. DNA of the CDR3: TGTGCCAGCAATAACAGGGGGTCAGATACGCAGTATTTT. The chain is built from TRBV6-6 and TRBJ2-3; 8 bases map to TRBD1. CDR1 is MNHNY, CDR2 SVGAGI, per germline (reference sequence). After removal of 7 bases from V and 4 bases from J, the junction contained 4 bases not matched to a gene. The length of the CDR3 is 13 residues.

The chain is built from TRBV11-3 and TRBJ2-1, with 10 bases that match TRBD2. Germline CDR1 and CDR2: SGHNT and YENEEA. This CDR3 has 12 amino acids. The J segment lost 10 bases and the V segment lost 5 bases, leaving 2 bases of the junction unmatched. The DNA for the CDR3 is TGTGCCAGCAGCACGGGACTAGCGGAGCAGTTCTTC. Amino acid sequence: CASSTGLAEQFF.

The CDR3 coding sequence is TGCGCCAGCAGCCAAAAGGGGCAGTATAGCTCCTACAATGAGCAGTTCTTC. Translation: CASSQKGQYSSYNEQFF. V usage is TRBV5-1 and J usage is TRBJ2-1; D perhaps matches TRBD1 (5 bases). Trimming removed 4 bases at V and 0 bases at J, with 17 bases between. The CDR3 totals 17 residues. Germline V gene lookup returns CDR1 SGHRS and CDR2 YFSETQ.

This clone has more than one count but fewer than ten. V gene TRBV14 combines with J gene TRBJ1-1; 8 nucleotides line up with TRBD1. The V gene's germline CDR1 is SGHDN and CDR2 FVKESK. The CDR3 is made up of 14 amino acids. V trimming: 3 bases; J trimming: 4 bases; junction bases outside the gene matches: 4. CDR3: CASSQQTGATEAFF. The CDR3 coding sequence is TGTGCCAGCAGCCAGCAGACAGGGGCCACTGAAGCTTTCTTT.

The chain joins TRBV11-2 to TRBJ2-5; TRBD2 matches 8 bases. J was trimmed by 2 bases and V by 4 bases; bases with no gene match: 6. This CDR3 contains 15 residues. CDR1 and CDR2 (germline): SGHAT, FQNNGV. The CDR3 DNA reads TGTGCCAGCAGCTCCCGGGGGGGCCAGCAAGAGACCCAGTACTTC. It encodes CASSSRGGQQETQYF.

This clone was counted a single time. Here the CDR3 DNA reads TGTGCCAGCAGCTTAAGCTCAGGGATGGGGGAGACCCAGTACTTC. Amino acids: CASSLSSGMGETQYF. The genes are TRBV7-8 and TRBJ2-5, with D maybe TRBD1 (5 bases). Germline-derived CDR1 and CDR2 are SGHVS and FQNEAQ. V was pared by 2 bases and J by 5 bases, with 15 bases between. CDR3 length: 15 amino acids.

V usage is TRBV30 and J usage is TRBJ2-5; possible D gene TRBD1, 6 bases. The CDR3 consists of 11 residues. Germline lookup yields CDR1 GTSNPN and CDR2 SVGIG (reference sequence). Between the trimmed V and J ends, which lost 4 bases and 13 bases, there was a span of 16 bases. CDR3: CAWTLGDRLYF. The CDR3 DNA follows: TGTGCCTGGACCTTGGGAGACAGGTTGTACTTC.

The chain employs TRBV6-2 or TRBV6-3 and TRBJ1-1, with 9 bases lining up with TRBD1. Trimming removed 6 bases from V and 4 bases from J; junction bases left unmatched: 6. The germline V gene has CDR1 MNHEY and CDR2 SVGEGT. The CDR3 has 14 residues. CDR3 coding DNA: TGTGCCAGCAGCAAGGGACAGGGTGGCACTGAAGCTTTCTTT. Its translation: CASSKGQGGTEAFF.

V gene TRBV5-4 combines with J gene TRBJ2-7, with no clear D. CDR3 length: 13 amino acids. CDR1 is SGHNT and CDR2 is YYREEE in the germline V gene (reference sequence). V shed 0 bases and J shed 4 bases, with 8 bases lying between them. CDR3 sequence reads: CASSLDRVYEQYF. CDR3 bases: TGTGCCAGCAGCTTGGATCGGGTTTACGAGCAGTACTTC.

The CDR3 region is CASSGGQGAFSETQYF. CDR3 in DNA: TGTGCCAGCAGCGGGGGACAGGGGGCCTTCTCAGAGACCCAGTACTTC. The chain joins TRBV5-8 to TRBJ2-5; 12 positions match TRBD1. This CDR3 is 16 amino acids long. V shed 4 bases and J 4 bases; nucleotides not matched to a gene: 8. CDR1 is SGHTS, CDR2 YDEGEE, per germline.

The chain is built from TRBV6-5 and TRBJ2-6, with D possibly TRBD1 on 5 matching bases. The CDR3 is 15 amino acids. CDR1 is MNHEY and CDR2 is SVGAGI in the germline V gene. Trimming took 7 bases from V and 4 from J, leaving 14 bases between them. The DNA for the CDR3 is TGTGCCAGCACCCAGGGATCCCCAGGGGCCAACGTCCTGACTTTC. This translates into CASTQGSPGANVLTF.

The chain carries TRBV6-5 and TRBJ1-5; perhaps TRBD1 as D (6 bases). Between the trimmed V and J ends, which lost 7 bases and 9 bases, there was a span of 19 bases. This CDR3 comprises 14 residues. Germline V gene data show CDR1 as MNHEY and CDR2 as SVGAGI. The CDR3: CASKPQLTGRPQHF. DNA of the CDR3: TGTGCCAGCAAACCCCAACTCACAGGGCGGCCCCAGCATTTT.

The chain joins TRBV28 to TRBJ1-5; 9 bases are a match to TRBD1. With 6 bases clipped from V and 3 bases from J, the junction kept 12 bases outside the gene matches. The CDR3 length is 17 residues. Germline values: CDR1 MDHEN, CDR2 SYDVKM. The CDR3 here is CASRIRPGTGNNQPQHF. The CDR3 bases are TGTGCCAGCAGGATTAGGCCCGGGACAGGGAACAATCAGCCCCAGCATTTT.

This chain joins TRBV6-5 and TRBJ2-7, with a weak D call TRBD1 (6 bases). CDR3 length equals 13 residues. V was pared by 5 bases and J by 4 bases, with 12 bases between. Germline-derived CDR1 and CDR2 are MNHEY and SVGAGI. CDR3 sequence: CASSPNTGYEQYV. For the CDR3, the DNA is TGTGCCAGCAGTCCGAATACAGGGTACGAGCAGTACGTC.

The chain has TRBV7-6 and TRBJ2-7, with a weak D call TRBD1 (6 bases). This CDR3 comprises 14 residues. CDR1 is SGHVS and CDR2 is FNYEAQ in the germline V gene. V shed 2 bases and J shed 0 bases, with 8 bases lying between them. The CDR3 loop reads CASSLRDNSYEQYF. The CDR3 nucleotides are TGTGCCAGCAGCTTAAGGGACAACTCCTACGAGCAGTACTTC.

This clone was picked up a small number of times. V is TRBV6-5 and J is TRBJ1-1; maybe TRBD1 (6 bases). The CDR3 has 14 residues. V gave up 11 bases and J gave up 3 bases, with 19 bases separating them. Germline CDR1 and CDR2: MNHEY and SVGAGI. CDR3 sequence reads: CAARIRGEYTEAFF. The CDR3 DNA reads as TGTGCCGCCAGAATCAGGGGAGAGTACACTGAAGCTTTCTTT.

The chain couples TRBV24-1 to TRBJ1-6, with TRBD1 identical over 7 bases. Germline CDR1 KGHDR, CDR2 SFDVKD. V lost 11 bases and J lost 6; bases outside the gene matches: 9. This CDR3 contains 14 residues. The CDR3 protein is CAIIQGQLNSPLHF. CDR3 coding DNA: TGTGCCATCATTCAGGGACAGCTTAATTCACCCCTCCACTTT.

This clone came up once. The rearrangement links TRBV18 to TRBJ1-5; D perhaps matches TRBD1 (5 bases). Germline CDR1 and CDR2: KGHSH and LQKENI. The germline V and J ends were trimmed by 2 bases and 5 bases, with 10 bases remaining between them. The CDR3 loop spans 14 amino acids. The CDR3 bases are TGTGCCAGCTCACCAAACAGGTCTTATCAGCCCCAGCATTTT. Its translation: CASSPNRSYQPQHF.

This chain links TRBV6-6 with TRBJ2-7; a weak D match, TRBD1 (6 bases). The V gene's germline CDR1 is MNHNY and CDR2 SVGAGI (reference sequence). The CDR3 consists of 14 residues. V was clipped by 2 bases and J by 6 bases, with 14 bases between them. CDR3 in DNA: TGTGCCAGCAGTTACGGGGGCCAAGGGAGCGAGCAGTACTTC. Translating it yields CASSYGGQGSEQYF.

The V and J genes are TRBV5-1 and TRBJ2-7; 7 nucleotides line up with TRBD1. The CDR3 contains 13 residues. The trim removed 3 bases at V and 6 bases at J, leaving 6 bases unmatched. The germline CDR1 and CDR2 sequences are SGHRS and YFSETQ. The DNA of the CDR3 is TGCGCCAGCAGCTGGGACAGCAACTCCGAGCAGTACGTC. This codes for CASSWDSNSEQYV.